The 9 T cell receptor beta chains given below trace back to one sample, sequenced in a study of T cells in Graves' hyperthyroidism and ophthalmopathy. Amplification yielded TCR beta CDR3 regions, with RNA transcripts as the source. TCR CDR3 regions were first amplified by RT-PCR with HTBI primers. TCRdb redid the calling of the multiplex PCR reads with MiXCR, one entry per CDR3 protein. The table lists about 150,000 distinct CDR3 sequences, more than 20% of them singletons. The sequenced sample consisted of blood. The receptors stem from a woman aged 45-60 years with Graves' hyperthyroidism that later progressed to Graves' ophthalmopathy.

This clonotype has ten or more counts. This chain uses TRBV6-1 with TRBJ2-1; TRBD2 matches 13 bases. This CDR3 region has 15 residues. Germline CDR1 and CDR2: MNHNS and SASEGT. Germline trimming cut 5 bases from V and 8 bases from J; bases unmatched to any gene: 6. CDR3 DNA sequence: TGTGCCAGCAGTTCACTAGCGGGAGGGAGCCATGAGCAGTTCTTC. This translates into CASSSLAGGSHEQFF.

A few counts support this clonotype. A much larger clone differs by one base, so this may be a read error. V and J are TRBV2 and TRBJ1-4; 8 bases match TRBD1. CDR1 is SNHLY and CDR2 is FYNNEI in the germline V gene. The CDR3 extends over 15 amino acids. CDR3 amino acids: CVSRRQGQANEKLFF. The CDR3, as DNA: TGTGTCAGCAGGCGGCAGGGACAGGCTAATGAAAAACTGTTTTTT.

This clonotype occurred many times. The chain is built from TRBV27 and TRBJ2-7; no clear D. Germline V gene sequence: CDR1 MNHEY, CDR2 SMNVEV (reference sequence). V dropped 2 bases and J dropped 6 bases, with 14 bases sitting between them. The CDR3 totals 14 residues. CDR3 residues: CASSLKPGWGEQYF. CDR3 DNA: TGTGCCAGCAGTTTAAAGCCGGGTTGGGGCGAGCAGTACTTC.

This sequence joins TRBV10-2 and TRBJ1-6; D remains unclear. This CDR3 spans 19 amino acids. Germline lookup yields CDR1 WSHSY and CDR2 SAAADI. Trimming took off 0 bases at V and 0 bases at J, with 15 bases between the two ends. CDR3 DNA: TGCGCCAGCAGTGAGTCGTGGACCCCGCTCAGCTCCTATAATTCACCCCTCCACTTT. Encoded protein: CASSESWTPLSSYNSPLHF.

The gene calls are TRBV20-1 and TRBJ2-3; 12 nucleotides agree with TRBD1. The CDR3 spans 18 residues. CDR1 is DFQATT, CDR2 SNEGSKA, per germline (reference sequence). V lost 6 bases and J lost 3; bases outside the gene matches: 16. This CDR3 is CSAAPSRDRGRGTDTQYF. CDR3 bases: TGCAGTGCCGCCCCGTCCCGGGACAGGGGGCGAGGGACAGATACGCAGTATTTT.

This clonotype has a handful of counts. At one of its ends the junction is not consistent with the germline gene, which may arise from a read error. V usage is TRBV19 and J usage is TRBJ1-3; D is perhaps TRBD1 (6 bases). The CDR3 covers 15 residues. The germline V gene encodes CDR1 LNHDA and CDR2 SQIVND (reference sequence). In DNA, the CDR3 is TGTGCCAGTAGCATAGGGGGGACCCCAAGGCACACCATATATTTT. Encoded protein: CASSIGGTPRHTIYF.

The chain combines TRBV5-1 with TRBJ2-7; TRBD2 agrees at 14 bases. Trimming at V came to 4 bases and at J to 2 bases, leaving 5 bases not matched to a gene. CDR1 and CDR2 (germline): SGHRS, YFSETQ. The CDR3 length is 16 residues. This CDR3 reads CASSLGLAGGAYEQYF. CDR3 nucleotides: TGCGCCAGCAGCCTCGGACTAGCGGGAGGCGCCTACGAGCAGTACTTC.

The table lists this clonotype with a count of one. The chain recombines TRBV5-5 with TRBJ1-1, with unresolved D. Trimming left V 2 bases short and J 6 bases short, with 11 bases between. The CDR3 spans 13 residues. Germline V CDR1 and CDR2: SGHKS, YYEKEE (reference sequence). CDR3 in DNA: TGTGCCAGCAGCTTAGTTGTGACTCCTGAAGCTTTCTTT. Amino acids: CASSLVVTPEAFF.

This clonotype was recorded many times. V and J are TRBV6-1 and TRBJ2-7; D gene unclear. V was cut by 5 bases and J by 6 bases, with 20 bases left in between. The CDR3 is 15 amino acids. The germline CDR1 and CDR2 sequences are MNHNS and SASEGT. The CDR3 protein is CASSRLQDTLGEQYF. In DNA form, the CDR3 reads TGTGCCAGCAGTAGACTTCAAGATACGTTAGGCGAGCAGTACTTC.